This T cell receptor beta chain is from a study of T cell responses to AZD1222 COVID-19 vaccine. TCRdb's table, derived via immunoSEQ multiplex PCR, lists solely in-frame clones and lacks some. The table includes roughly 150,000 clones, around nine tenths detected once. Whole-study findings and limits: There were mostly white British donors and more females than males, and clonal diversity was possibly underestimated.

Points on this clone: Its target is unknown.

Sequenced here: peripheral blood, sampled on day 0 of AZD1222 vaccination. This sequence originates from an adult in good health.

The CDR3 is CASRGQGGSTGELFF. The CDR3 coding sequence is TGTGCCAGCAGGGGACAGGGGGGGTCCACCGGGGAGCTGTTTTTT. The rearrangement links TRBV6-5 to TRBJ2-2, with 11 positions matching TRBD1. In germline, CDR1 is MNHEY, CDR2 SVGAGI. V was pared by 6 bases and J by 4 bases, with 4 bases of the junction left unmatched. The CDR3 is made up of 15 amino acids.